The T cell receptor (beta chain) under discussion was sequenced for a study of response to subunit inactivated influenza vaccine. Notes on the study in general: Every seasonal influenza vaccination brings in few new T cells, the authors suggested.

This clonotype was seen a handful of times. Its target is unknown. TCRdb recomputed calls from the RT-PCR reads with MiXCR, one row per CDR3 protein. This table holds some 640,000 distinct CDR3 sequences, 14% found once. The CDR3 runs to 12 residues. Between the trimmed V and J ends, which lost 6 bases and 6 bases, there was a span of 6 bases. The chain has TRBV12-3 or TRBV12-4 and TRBJ1-6; D is possibly TRBD1 (6 bases). The receptor was derived from a man between 50 and 59 years old who received an inactivated influenza vaccine. The material sequenced was PBMCs from blood, taken 14 to 15 days before vaccination. CDR3 sequence: CASRDSNSPLHF. The CDR3 nucleotides are TGTGCCAGCAGGGACAGTAATTCACCCCTCCACTTT.